The 30 T cell receptor beta chains listed next were all sequenced from one sample in a study of blood T cells in healthy people across ages. Then a second PCR, running about 7 to 11 cycles, was carried out with a sample-barcoded 5' primer and a J-beta primer mix. TCRdb redid the calling of the 5' RACE reads with MiXCR, one entry per CDR3 protein. The table has about 1.1 million distinct CDR3 sequences, around two fifths seen once. Sequenced: blood. The receptors come from a young man in good health.

This clonotype was seen only a few times. This chain uses TRBV10-3 with TRBJ2-7; D is perhaps TRBD1 (5 bases). The germline CDR1 and CDR2 sequences are ENHRY and SYGVKD. This CDR3 contains 13 residues. Between the trimmed V and J ends, which lost 3 bases and 7 bases, there was a span of 13 bases. CDR3 nucleotides: TGTGCCATCAGTGATGACAGCCTTGGGGAGCAGTACTTC. Translating gives CAISDDSLGEQYF.

The CDR3 DNA reads TGTGCCATCAGTGAACCCCCCCCCAGCGGGGGCGTCTACAATGAGCAGTTCTTC. Its protein product is CAISEPPPSGGVYNEQFF. V is TRBV10-3 and J is TRBJ2-1; TRBD2 matches at 8 bases. This CDR3 contains 18 residues. Germline CDR1 and CDR2: ENHRY and SYGVKD. V was pared by 3 bases and J by 3 bases, with 13 bases of the junction left unmatched.

At least ten counts were recorded for this clonotype. This chain joins TRBV29-1 and TRBJ2-3, with D perhaps matching TRBD2 (5 bases). There are 13 residues in the CDR3. Germline-derived CDR1 and CDR2 are SQVTM and ANQGSEA. Between the trimmed V and J ends, which lost 1 base and 3 bases, there was a span of 8 bases. The chain's CDR3 is CSVEVGATDTQYF. The DNA for the CDR3 is TGCAGCGTTGAAGTGGGAGCAACAGATACGCAGTATTTT.

This chain uses TRBV10-3 with TRBJ2-2; D is undetermined. V was cut by 3 bases and J by 6 bases, with 5 bases left in between. The CDR3 consists of 12 residues. Germline loops: CDR1 ENHRY, CDR2 SYGVKD. The CDR3 sequence: CAISERPGELFF. The CDR3 DNA sequence: TGTGCCATCAGTGAAAGGCCCGGGGAGCTGTTTTTT.

This clonotype was seen only a few times. J is TRBJ2-3 and V is TRBV14, with a possible D match to TRBD1 (6 bases). The germline V gene encodes CDR1 SGHDN and CDR2 FVKESK. The CDR3 is 13 residues long. V gave up 6 bases and J gave up 4 bases, with 11 bases separating them. The CDR3 loop is CASSGGGPDTQYF. The CDR3 region has the DNA TGTGCCAGCAGTGGGGGCGGGCCAGATACGCAGTATTTT.

V usage is TRBV6-4 and J usage is TRBJ1-5; no clear D gene. The CDR3 contains 14 residues. Germline assignment: CDR1 MRHNA and CDR2 SNTAGT. V was cut by 2 bases and J by 2 bases, with 7 bases left in between. CDR3 in DNA: TGTGCCAGCAGTGACAGGGAGGGCAATCAGCCCCAGCATTTT. It codes for CASSDREGNQPQHF.

This clonotype was seen only a few times. The chain employs TRBV4-2 and TRBJ1-1; 9 nucleotides align to TRBD1. The trim removed 2 bases at V and 5 bases at J, leaving 9 bases unmatched. The CDR3 length is 16 residues. Germline CDR1 reads LGHNA; CDR2 reads YNFKEQ. The CDR3 loop reads CASSQSPGTGRTEAFF. Written as DNA, the CDR3 is TGTGCCAGCAGCCAATCCCCCGGGACAGGGCGGACTGAAGCTTTCTTT.

This clonotype has a handful of counts. The chain joins TRBV7-9 to TRBJ2-5; TRBD1 or TRBD2 may be the D gene (5 bases each). The CDR3 runs to 11 residues. Trimming took 5 bases from V and 7 from J, leaving 8 bases between them. Per germline, CDR1 SEHNR and CDR2 FQNEAQ (reference sequence). The CDR3 is CASSQGPTQYF. DNA for the CDR3: TGTGCCAGCAGCCAGGGACCGACCCAGTACTTC.

This clonotype was found many times. The chain employs TRBV2 and TRBJ1-5, with 7 bases aligning to TRBD1. V lost 2 bases to trimming and J lost 4 bases; unmatched junction nucleotides: 2. The CDR3 runs to 14 residues. Germline V gene data show CDR1 as SNHLY and CDR2 as FYNNEI. For the CDR3, the DNA is TGTGCCAGCAGTGAACAGGGGGGTAATCAGCCCCAGCATTTT. Translating gives CASSEQGGNQPQHF.

A few counts support this clonotype. The chain carries TRBV7-2 and TRBJ2-3; unclear D gene. Deletions cut 3 bases from V and 5 bases from J, with 9 bases between. CDR1 is SGHTA and CDR2 is FQGNSA in the germline V gene. The CDR3 spans 13 residues. Written as DNA, the CDR3 is TGTGCCAGCAGCTTCCGTCACCTAGATACGCAGTATTTT. Its protein product is CASSFRHLDTQYF.

Worth noting for this clonotype: Mismatch with germline at one junction end may stem from a read error. The chain couples TRBV7-6 to TRBJ2-1; D is unresolved. The CDR3 runs to 17 residues. Germline loops: CDR1 SGHVS, CDR2 FNYEAQ. Written as DNA, the CDR3 is TGTGCCAGCAGCTTGCGAGGACCTACCACCTCCTACAATAAGCAGTTCTTC. Protein product: CASSLRGPTTSYNKQFF.

V and J are TRBV3-1 and TRBJ2-1; tentatively, D is TRBD1 or TRBD2 (5 bases each). The CDR3 consists of 15 residues. The V end lost 4 bases, the J end lost 6 bases, and 16 bases lay between the germline ends. Germline lookup yields CDR1 LGHDT and CDR2 YNNKEL (reference sequence). The CDR3: CASSRPGPLANEQFF. In nucleotides, the CDR3 is TGTGCCAGCAGCCGTCCGGGACCCCTAGCCAATGAGCAGTTCTTC.

This clonotype was counted between two and nine times. The V call is TRBV2, the J call TRBJ2-1, with D possibly TRBD1 on 5 matching bases. Germline-derived CDR1 and CDR2 are SNHLY and FYNNEI. V lost 7 bases and J 1 base, leaving 14 bases between the germline ends. The CDR3 totals 15 residues. The CDR3 loop is CASKMETESYNEQFF. CDR3 nucleotides: TGTGCCAGCAAAATGGAGACAGAGTCCTACAATGAGCAGTTCTTC.

A few counts support this clonotype. The gene calls are TRBV4-3 and TRBJ2-7; 7 positions match TRBD1. The V gene's germline CDR1 is LGHNA and CDR2 YSLEER. With V trimmed by 6 bases and J by 3 bases, 11 bases remained unmatched. The CDR3 has 15 residues. CDR3 protein: CASSLRTGQFYEQYF. The CDR3, as DNA: TGCGCCAGCAGTCTCAGAACGGGACAGTTCTACGAGCAGTACTTC.

This rearrangement joins TRBV4-2 to TRBJ2-3; possibly TRBD2 for D (7 bases). CDR1 is LGHNA and CDR2 is YNFKEQ in the germline V gene. V was pared by 0 bases and J by 3 bases, with 13 bases between. This CDR3 has 16 residues. The CDR3 reads CASSQERGAGTDTQYF. The CDR3 DNA is TGTGCCAGCAGCCAAGAACGGGGGGCTGGAACAGATACGCAGTATTTT.

This clonotype has only a few counts. The rearrangement uses TRBV28 and TRBJ1-4, with 9 bases that match TRBD1. V shed 4 bases and J 3 bases; nucleotides not matched to a gene: 0. This CDR3 has 14 amino acids. CDR1 is MDHEN, CDR2 SYDVKM, per germline. The CDR3 region is CASSWDRANEKLFF. The CDR3 DNA follows: TGTGCCAGCAGTTGGGACAGGGCTAATGAAAAACTGTTTTTT.

This chain links TRBV20-1 with TRBJ1-6; TRBD1 matches at 7 bases. V lost 3 bases and J lost 8; bases outside the gene matches: 4. CDR3 length equals 13 residues. Per germline, CDR1 DFQATT and CDR2 SNEGSKA (reference sequence). The CDR3 region has the DNA TGCAGTGCTAGGGGGGACAGTTATTCACCCCTCCACTTT. Translated, it gives CSARGDSYSPLHF.

The chain links TRBV21-1 to TRBJ1-5; the table's D call, TRBD1, has no DNA check behind it. TRBV21-1 is tagged as a pseudogene. The CDR3 runs to 17 residues. CDR3: CASSKGGGGASSQPQHF. CDR3 in DNA: TGTGCCAGCAGCAAAGGCGGAGGGGGCGCCTCGAGTCAGCCCCAGCATTTT.

The chain carries TRBV6-5 and TRBJ2-2, with TRBD1 identical over 7 bases. The germline gives CDR1 MNHEY, CDR2 SVGAGI. Trimming at V came to 6 bases and at J to 3 bases, leaving 10 bases not matched to a gene. This CDR3 comprises 16 residues. The CDR3 nucleotides read TGTGCCAGCAGGTTACAACAGGGGTTCGACACCGGGGAGCTGTTTTTT. The encoded protein is CASRLQQGFDTGELFF.

This clonotype was seen more than once but under ten times. V and J are TRBV27 and TRBJ2-7; D is undetermined. Trimming removed 2 bases at V and 3 bases at J, with 8 bases between. This CDR3 comprises 13 residues. Germline CDR1 is MNHEY and CDR2 is SMNVEV (reference sequence). In DNA, the CDR3 is TGTGCCAGCAGTTTAACGGTTCTCTACGAGCAGTACTTC. Its protein is CASSLTVLYEQYF.

The J gene is TRBJ1-2, the V gene TRBV7-9; D gene ambiguous. The CDR3 consists of 15 residues. V lost 6 bases to trimming and J lost 7 bases, with 21 bases between them. Germline-derived CDR1 and CDR2 are SEHNR and FQNEAQ (reference sequence). The CDR3 reads CASSHQRGQGIGYTF. The CDR3 bases are TGTGCCAGCAGTCATCAGCGAGGCCAAGGGATTGGCTACACCTTC.

This clonotype was recorded a few times. J is TRBJ2-5 and V is TRBV28; 8 bases line up with TRBD1. With 0 bases clipped from V and 4 bases from J, the junction kept 7 bases outside the gene matches. Germline V gene data show CDR1 as MDHEN and CDR2 as SYDVKM. The CDR3 is 16 amino acids. The CDR3 nucleotides are TGTGCCAGCAGTTTATGGGCACAGGGGGGATCAGAGACCCAGTACTTC. Translating gives CASSLWAQGGSETQYF.

This clonotype was found many times. The chain joins TRBV12-3 or TRBV12-4 to TRBJ2-5; no reliable D call. The CDR3 extends over 13 amino acids. V shed 6 bases and J shed 3 bases, with 11 bases lying between them. CDR3 region: CASSLGRKETQYF. The CDR3 coding sequence is TGTGCCAGCAGCTTGGGCAGAAAAGAGACCCAGTACTTC.

This clonotype was seen once. The rearrangement uses TRBV4-3 and TRBJ1-2; no clear D. V was cut by 0 bases and J by 4 bases, with 15 bases left in between. CDR1 and CDR2 (germline): LGHNA, YSLEER. CDR3 length: 16 residues. CDR3 bases: TGCGCCAGCAGCCAAGATACGCCCAGGACCGCCTATGGCTACACCTTC. It codes for CASSQDTPRTAYGYTF.

This clonotype came up a few times. This chain connects TRBV21-1 to TRBJ2-6. TRBV21-1 is termed a pseudogene. The CDR3 extends over 19 amino acids. CDR3 bases: TGTGCCAGCAGCCAACCTTTGAAGGCACTTGCTCCTGGGGCCAACGTCCTGACTTTC. It codes for CASSQPLKALAPGANVLTF.

The chain combines TRBV6-5 with TRBJ2-1; the D gene could be TRBD1 or TRBD2 (7 bases each). The CDR3 has 15 amino acids. Trimming pared 2 bases from V and 9 bases from J, leaving 17 bases between. Looked up from germline, CDR1 is MNHEY and CDR2 is SVGAGI. The CDR3 spells CASSYEWAGDSEQFF. CDR3 in DNA: TGTGCCAGCAGTTACGAATGGGCGGGGGACAGTGAGCAGTTCTTC.

This rearrangement joins TRBV9 to TRBJ2-1; unclear D gene. V was trimmed by 0 bases and J by 6 bases, leaving 13 bases between them. From germline, CDR1 is SGDLS and CDR2 YYNGEE. The CDR3 spans 15 residues. CDR3 sequence reads: CASSVDVGASNEQFF. The CDR3 coding sequence is TGTGCCAGCAGCGTAGACGTGGGTGCCTCCAATGAGCAGTTCTTC.

This clonotype was seen at least ten times. The chain combines TRBV7-3 with TRBJ1-1; D ambiguous. The CDR3 consists of 13 residues. Between the trimmed V and J ends, which lost 2 bases and 2 bases, there was a span of 6 bases. Germline CDR1 and CDR2: SGHTA and FQGTGA. The CDR3 bases are TGTGCCAGCAGCTTATTTACTAACACTGAAGCTTTCTTT. Its protein is CASSLFTNTEAFF.

This clonotype was found a few times. This rearrangement joins TRBV4-1 to TRBJ1-2, with D possibly being TRBD1 (6 bases). CDR3 length equals 16 residues. Germline CDR1 and CDR2: MGHRA and YSYEKL. Trimming removed 0 bases at V and 4 bases at J, with 15 bases between. The CDR3 here is CASSQDMDGGVYGYTF. As DNA, the CDR3 is TGCGCCAGCAGCCAAGATATGGACGGGGGCGTCTATGGCTACACCTTC.

The chain uses TRBV7-9 and TRBJ1-1; TRBD1 aligns across 9 bases. This CDR3 contains 14 residues. The V gene end was trimmed by 4 bases and the J gene end by 3 bases; junction bases not matched to a gene: 3. Germline V gives CDR1 SEHNR, CDR2 FQNEAQ (reference sequence). Here the CDR3 reads CASSSTGGYTEAFF. DNA of the CDR3: TGTGCCAGCAGCTCGACAGGGGGTTACACTGAAGCTTTCTTT.